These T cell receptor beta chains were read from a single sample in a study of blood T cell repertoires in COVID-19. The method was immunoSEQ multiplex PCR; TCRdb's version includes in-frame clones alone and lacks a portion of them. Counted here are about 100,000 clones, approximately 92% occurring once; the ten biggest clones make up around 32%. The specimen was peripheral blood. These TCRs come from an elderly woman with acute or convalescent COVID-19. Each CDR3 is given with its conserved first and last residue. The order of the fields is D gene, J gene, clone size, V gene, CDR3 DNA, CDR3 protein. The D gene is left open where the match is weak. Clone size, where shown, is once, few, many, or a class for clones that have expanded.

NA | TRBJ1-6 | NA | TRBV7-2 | TGTGCCAGCACCCCGGGACTGAGTTCACCCCTCCACTTT | CASTPGLSSPLHF
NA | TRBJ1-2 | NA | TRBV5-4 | TGTGCCAGCAGCTTAGGTGGCCAGGACTATGGCTACACCTTC | CASSLGGQDYGYTF
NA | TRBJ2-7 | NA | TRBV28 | TGTGCCAGCACAACGGGGAGCTCCTACGAGCAGTACTTC | CASTTGSSYEQYF
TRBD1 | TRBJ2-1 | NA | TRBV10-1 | TGCGCCAGCAGTGAGGGGACCGGGACAGGGTTCAATGAGCAGTTCTTC | CASSEGTGTGFNEQFF
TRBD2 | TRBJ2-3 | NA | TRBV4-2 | TGTGCCAGCAGCCAAGAGCAGCGGGGGGCGCCTGGCACAGATACGCAGTATTTT | CASSQEQRGAPGTDTQYF
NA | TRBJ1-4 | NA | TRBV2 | TGTGCCAGCAGTGAGGACAGACTGTTGGAAAAACTGTTTTTT | CASSEDRLLEKLFF
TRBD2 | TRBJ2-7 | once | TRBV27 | TGTGCCAGCAGTTTCTCGGGGGGGCCCTACGAGCAGTACTTC | CASSFSGGPYEQYF
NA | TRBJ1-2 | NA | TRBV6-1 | TGTGCCAGCAGTGAAGGAATGGGGGGAGGCTACACCTTC | CASSEGMGGGYTF
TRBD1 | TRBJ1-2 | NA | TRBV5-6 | TGTGCCAGCAGCTTACAGGGGGCGCGTGGCTACACCTTC | CASSLQGARGYTF
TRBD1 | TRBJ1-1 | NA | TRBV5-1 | TGCGCCAGCAGCTGGGGGGACAGGCCTCACACTGAAGCTTTCTTT | CASSWGDRPHTEAFF
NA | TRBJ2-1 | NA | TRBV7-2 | TGTGCCAGCAGCTTAAATTTGCAGGGGGGTAATGAGCAGTTCTTC | CASSLNLQGGNEQFF
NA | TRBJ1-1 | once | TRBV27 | TGTGCCACCCCATACAGGGCGACTAACACTGAAGCTTTCTTT | CATPYRATNTEAFF
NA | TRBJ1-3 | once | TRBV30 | TGTGCCTGGAGTCGTAGGGGCGCTGGAAACACCATATATTTT | CAWSRRGAGNTIYF
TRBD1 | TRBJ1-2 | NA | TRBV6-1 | TGTGCCAGCAGAGAAGGACAGGCGAACTATGGCTACACCTTC | CASREGQANYGYTF
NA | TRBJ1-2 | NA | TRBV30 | TGTGCCTGGAGCCGGGACTATGGCTACACCTTC | CAWSRDYGYTF
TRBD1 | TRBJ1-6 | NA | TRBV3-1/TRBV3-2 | TGTGCCAGCAGCTCCGGGACAGGGTTTTATAATTCACCCCTCCACTTT | CASSSGTGFYNSPLHF
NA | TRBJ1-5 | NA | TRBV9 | TGTGCCAGCAGCGTAGGGGGGGATAGCAATCAGCCCCAGCATTTT | CASSVGGDSNQPQHF
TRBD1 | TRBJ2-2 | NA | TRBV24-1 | TGTGCCACCAGTGATGGGACGGGGACAGACTTCACCGGGGAGCTGTTTTTT | CATSDGTGTDFTGELFF
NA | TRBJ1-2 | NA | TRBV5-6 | TGTGCCAGCGGAAAGACTCATTCGTACACCTTC | CASGKTHSYTF
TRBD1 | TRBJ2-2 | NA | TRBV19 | TGTGCCAGTAGTTCCGGGACAGGGTATCGAAACACCGGGGAGCTGTTTTTT | CASSSGTGYRNTGELFF
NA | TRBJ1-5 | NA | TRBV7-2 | TGTGCCAGCAGCCAAAATGGACAGACGAGTTATCAGCCCCAGCATTTT | CASSQNGQTSYQPQHF
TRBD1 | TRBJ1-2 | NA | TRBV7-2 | TGTGCCAGCAGCGCGGGACAGAACTATGGCTACACCTTC | CASSAGQNYGYTF
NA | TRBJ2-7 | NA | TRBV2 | TGTGCCAGCAGCAAAGGGAGCTCCTACGAGCAGTACTTC | CASSKGSSYEQYF
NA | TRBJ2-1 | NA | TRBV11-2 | TGTGCCAGCAGCTTAGCTGTCGGGTTTAGTGAGCAGTTCTTC | CASSLAVGFSEQFF
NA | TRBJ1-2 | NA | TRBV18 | TGTGCCAGCTCACCACCGGCAGGGTCGGGTGGCTACACCTTC | CASSPPAGSGGYTF
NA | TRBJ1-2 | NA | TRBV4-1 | TGCGCCAGCAGCCAAGTAACTACCCACTATGGCTACACCTTC | CASSQVTTHYGYTF
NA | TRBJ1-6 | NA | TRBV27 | TGTGCCAGCACCCAAAATTCCGTCGGTGATAATTCACCCCTCCACTTT | CASTQNSVGDNSPLHF
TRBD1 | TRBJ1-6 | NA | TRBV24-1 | TGTACCACCAGTGAGGTTACAGGGGATGGTTCACCCCTCCACTTT | CTTSEVTGDGSPLHF
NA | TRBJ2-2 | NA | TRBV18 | TGTGCCAGCTCACCAAATACGGCAGGGTCGGTCGGGGAGCTGTTTTTT | CASSPNTAGSVGELFF
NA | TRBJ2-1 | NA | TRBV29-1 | TGCAGCGTTGGTTTCGGGAATGAGCAGTTCTTC | CSVGFGNEQFF
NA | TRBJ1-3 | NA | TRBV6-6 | TGTGCCAGCAGCCCCATCGGACAGTCCTCTGGAAACACCATATATTTT | CASSPIGQSSGNTIYF
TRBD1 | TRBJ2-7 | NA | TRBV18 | TGTGCCAGCTCACCTTCCGGGACAGGACCCTACGAGCAGTACTTC | CASSPSGTGPYEQYF
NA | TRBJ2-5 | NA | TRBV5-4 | TGTGCCAGCAGCTTTTTCGGGACAAGGGTTCAAGAGACCCAGTACTTC | CASSFFGTRVQETQYF
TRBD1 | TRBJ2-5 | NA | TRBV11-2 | TGTGCCAGCAGCTCACAGGGGTCTGACCAAGAGACCCAGTACTTC | CASSSQGSDQETQYF
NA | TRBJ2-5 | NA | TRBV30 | TGTGCCTGGACTCTGGGGGCGGGAGAGACCCAGTACTTC | CAWTLGAGETQYF
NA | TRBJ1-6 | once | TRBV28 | TGTGCCAGCAGTTTTTTTCAGGATCGAGGGTCTGATTCACCCCTCCACTTT | CASSFFQDRGSDSPLHF
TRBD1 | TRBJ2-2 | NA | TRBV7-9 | TGTGCCAGCAGCTTAGCGCTCGACAGGGGTCGGCTGTTTTTT | CASSLALDRGRLFF
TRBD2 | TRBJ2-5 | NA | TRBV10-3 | TGTGCCATCAGTGAGGCACCGGCGGGGGGGCTTTATGAAGAGACCCAGTACTTC | CAISEAPAGGLYEETQYF
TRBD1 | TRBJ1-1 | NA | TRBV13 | TGTGCCAGCAGCCCGGGACAGGGGTTGGCTGAAGCTTTCTTT | CASSPGQGLAEAFF
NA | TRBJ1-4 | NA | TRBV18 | TGTGCCAGCTCACCTCGCGGCACTAATGAAAAACTGTTTTTT | CASSPRGTNEKLFF
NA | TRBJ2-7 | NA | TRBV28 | TGTGCCAGCAGACCCGGGACTCCCCCCTACGAGCAGTACTTC | CASRPGTPPYEQYF
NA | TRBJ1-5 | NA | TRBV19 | TGTGCCAGTAGTTTCCCCCCCGGTCCCCAGCATTTT | CASSFPPGPQHF
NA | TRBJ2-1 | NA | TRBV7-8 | TGTGCCAGCAGCTTAGGGGCGGGGAACTCCTACAATGAGCAGTTCTTC | CASSLGAGNSYNEQFF
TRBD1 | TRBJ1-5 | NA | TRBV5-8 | TGTGCCAGCAGCAGACAGGGTCAGCCCCAGCATTTT | CASSRQGQPQHF
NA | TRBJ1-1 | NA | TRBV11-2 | TGTGCCAGCAGCTTATGGGGGGGCAGGGGTTACACTGAAGCTTTCTTT | CASSLWGGRGYTEAFF
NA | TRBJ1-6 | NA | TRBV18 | TGTGCCAGCTCACCCGGGAGGTTCGACCCCCTCCACTTT | CASSPGRFDPLHF
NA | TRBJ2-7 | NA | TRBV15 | TGTGCCACCAGCAGAGATTTGGGAGGGCAGTACTTC | CATSRDLGGQYF
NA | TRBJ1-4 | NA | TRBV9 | TGTGCCAGCAGCGTAGGTGGAGGCCTTAGGGAAAAACTGTTTTTT | CASSVGGGLREKLFF
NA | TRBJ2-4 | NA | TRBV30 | TGTGCCTGGGCGAGGGGGAGCATTCAGTACTTC | CAWARGSIQYF
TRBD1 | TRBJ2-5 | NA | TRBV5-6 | TGTGCCAGCACCTTTGGTAGACAGGGTTGGGAGACCCAGTACTTC | CASTFGRQGWETQYF
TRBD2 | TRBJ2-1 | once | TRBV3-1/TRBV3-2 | TGTGCCAGCAGCCTCCTTAGCGGGGGAATCTCCTACAATGAGCAGTTCTTC | CASSLLSGGISYNEQFF
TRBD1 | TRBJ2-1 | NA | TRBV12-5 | TGTGCTAGTGGTGTCGCACAGGGGGCGGTTCAGAATGAGCAGTTCTTC | CASGVAQGAVQNEQFF
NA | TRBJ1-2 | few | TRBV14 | TGTGCCAGCAGCCAAGTTCTGGGGGGAGGAGGCTACACCTTC | CASSQVLGGGGYTF
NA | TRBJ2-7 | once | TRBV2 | TGTGCCAGCAGCTGGAATACAGGGCTCACCGAGCAGTACTTC | CASSWNTGLTEQYF